The entry below gives a single T cell receptor (beta chain) sequence along with its context. Its antigen remains unidentified. General study points: Tumor Tregs overlapped most with tumor, then blood, naive CD4+ cells. The TCR gene usage of tumor memory CD4+ T cells clustered together with blood and lymph node memory CD4+ cells and with lymph node naive CD4+ cells.

Semi-nested PCR with Nested Universal Primer A followed constant-region reverse priming of full-length variable regions. TCRdb analysed the 5' RACE reads with MiXCR anew, one entry per CDR3 protein. The data hold around 11,000 distinct CDR3 sequences, with about 51% observed a single time. Purified naive CD4+ T cells were depleted of CD25+ Tregs. CDR3 size: 13 residues. V lost 3 bases and J 5 bases, leaving 10 bases between the germline ends. Germline V lookup: CDR1 SEHNR, CDR2 FQNEAQ (reference sequence). The chain combines TRBV7-9 with TRBJ2-5; D perhaps matches TRBD2 (5 bases). The TCR was taken from a female donor with breast cancer. Source material: tumor-infiltrating naive CD4+ T cells sorted from the breast tumor. Sample subset: naive CD4+ T cells, CD4+CD45RA+CD25-. The CDR3 nucleotides are TGTGCCAGCAGCTTGAGCGGCTCGGAGACCCAGTACTTC. The encoded protein is CASSLSGSETQYF.